Following are 27 T cell receptor beta chains from one sample sequenced in a study of vaccination and CD4 T cells after COVID-19. Treatment indicated: roughly nine-day PBMC culture with coronavirus spike peptide pools or control peptides (ViraFEST assay). The Oncomine TCR Beta short-read assay was applied to DNA of cultured CD4+ T cells. TCRdb reprocessed the PCR reads via MiXCR and lists one record per CDR3 protein. This sample has approximately 5,000 distinct CDR3 sequences, with 55% to 65% found just once. No antigen is known for these receptors. The sample consisted of CD4+ T cells from blood, cultured in vitro. The receptors were gathered from a human donor who had recovered from COVID-19.

The chain's CDR3 is CASGQGEAQYF. DNA of the CDR3: TGTGCCAGCGGTCAGGGGGAGGCGCAGTATTTT. The chain is built from TRBV6-1 and TRBJ2-3, with a tentative D call TRBD1 (7 bases). This CDR3 is 11 amino acids long. V dropped 8 bases and J dropped 10 bases, with 13 bases sitting between them. CDR1 MNHNS and CDR2 SASEGT come from the germline V gene.

This clonotype qualifies as medium-sized. CDR3 region: CSAHRGNSNQPQHF. The CDR3 region has the DNA TGCAGTGCCCACAGGGGAAATAGCAATCAGCCCCAGCATTTT. The genes are TRBV20-1 and TRBJ1-5, with TRBD1 matching over 7 bases. Trimming at V came to 6 bases and at J to 0 bases, leaving 5 bases not matched to a gene. CDR1 DFQATT and CDR2 SNEGSKA come from the germline V gene (reference sequence). This CDR3 comprises 14 residues.

This clonotype was counted only a few times. The chain combines TRBV10-3 with TRBJ1-5, with 12 positions matching TRBD1. The CDR3 contains 15 residues. Germline loops: CDR1 ENHRY, CDR2 SYGVKD. With 6 bases clipped from V and 2 bases from J, the junction kept 2 bases outside the gene matches. CDR3 DNA: TGTGCCATCAGGGGGACAGGGGGCCGCAATCAGCCCCAGCATTTT. It encodes CAIRGTGGRNQPQHF.

This clonotype was picked up a small number of times. The genes are TRBV20-1 and TRBJ2-7; 7 nucleotides agree with TRBD1. The CDR3 has 13 residues. CDR1 DFQATT and CDR2 SNEGSKA come from the germline V gene (reference sequence). Unmatched junction bases numbered 7, after V lost 6 bases and J lost 2 bases. CDR3 nucleotide sequence: TGCAGTGCCCCGGACAGGACGGCCTACGAGCAGTACTTC. As protein: CSAPDRTAYEQYF.

The chain couples TRBV6-1 to TRBJ1-1; a possible D gene is TRBD1 (5 bases). This CDR3 comprises 13 residues. Germline V lookup: CDR1 MNHNS, CDR2 SASEGT. The V end was cut by 2 bases, the J end by 3 bases, with 7 bases between. The CDR3 nucleotides are TGTGCCAGCAGTGAACAGGGCCACACTGAAGCTTTCTTT. Encoded protein: CASSEQGHTEAFF.

This rearrangement joins TRBV7-9 to TRBJ1-1, with 9 bases aligning to TRBD1. Germline assignment: CDR1 SEHNR and CDR2 FQNEAQ (reference sequence). V dropped 5 bases and J dropped 10; count of bases not matched to a gene: 2. There are 11 residues in the CDR3. The CDR3, as DNA: TGTGCCAGCAGCGGACAGGGGTCAGCTTTCTTT. Its protein is CASSGQGSAFF.

The table lists this clonotype with a few counts. The V and J genes are TRBV15 and TRBJ1-2; D might be TRBD1 (6 bases). This CDR3 has 14 residues. V was clipped by 0 bases and J by 6 bases, with 11 bases between them. CDR1 is LNHNV, CDR2 YYDKDF, per germline (reference sequence). CDR3: CATSREGWTDGYTF. In DNA, the CDR3 is TGTGCCACCAGCAGAGAGGGCTGGACAGATGGCTACACCTTC.

This clonotype is labeled as medium-sized. The V and J genes are TRBV7-2 and TRBJ1-6; TRBD1 matches 7 bases. The CDR3 covers 12 residues. Germline V gives CDR1 SGHTA, CDR2 FQGNSA. Trimming at V came to 5 bases and at J to 11 bases, leaving 3 bases not matched to a gene. CDR3 nucleotide sequence: TGTGCCAGCAGCGTACAGGGGACACCCCTCCACTTT. Translating gives CASSVQGTPLHF.

The table lists this clonotype with a few counts. This chain joins TRBV10-3 and TRBJ2-7; D ambiguous. The CDR3 consists of 12 residues. Germline V CDR1 and CDR2: ENHRY, SYGVKD. V dropped 0 bases and J dropped 3 bases, with 3 bases sitting between them. The CDR3 bases are TGTGCCATCAGTGAGTCCGGCTACGAGCAGTACTTC. Residues: CAISESGYEQYF.

The chain has TRBV10-1 and TRBJ2-1; D is uncertain. V lost 4 bases, J lost 6 bases, and 13 bases lay in between. The CDR3 runs to 14 residues. In germline, CDR1 is WNHNN, CDR2 SYGVQD (reference sequence). The CDR3 region has the DNA TGCGCCAGCAGTGGGAGTCCCCTCGGCAATGAGCAGTTCTTC. It encodes CASSGSPLGNEQFF.

This chain uses TRBV5-6 with TRBJ1-2; 10 bases are a match to TRBD1. V dropped 5 bases and J dropped 8; count of bases not matched to a gene: 6. Germline CDR1 reads SGHDT; CDR2 reads YYEEEE. CDR3 size: 13 residues. The CDR3 loop reads CASSRQGAGGYTF. CDR3 in DNA: TGTGCCAGCAGTAGACAGGGGGCAGGGGGCTACACCTTC.

This clonotype was seen more than once but under ten times. J is TRBJ2-3 and V is TRBV20-1, with 7 bases lining up with TRBD2. This CDR3 is built from 14 residues. Looked up from germline, CDR1 is DFQATT and CDR2 is SNEGSKA (reference sequence). V dropped 1 base and J dropped 1; count of bases not matched to a gene: 2. The CDR3 reads CSARAGGGTDTQYF. CDR3 DNA: TGCAGTGCTAGAGCGGGGGGTGGCACAGATACGCAGTATTTT.

Only a few counts were recorded for this clonotype. The chain has TRBV20-1 and TRBJ1-1; perhaps TRBD1 as D (5 bases). The CDR3 sequence is 12 residues long. The V gene's germline CDR1 is DFQATT and CDR2 SNEGSKA (reference sequence). The V and J ends lost 5 bases and 1 base respectively, with 8 bases between them. CDR3 residues: CSAQRGNTEAFF. CDR3 sequence (DNA): TGCAGTGCTCAAAGGGGGAACACTGAAGCTTTCTTT.

Only a few counts were recorded for this clonotype. A read error may produce the germline difference seen at one junction end. The gene calls are TRBV20-1 and TRBJ2-5; 14 nucleotides agree with TRBD2. This CDR3 is built from 13 residues. The germline V gene has CDR1 DFQATT and CDR2 SNEGSKA (reference sequence). DNA for the CDR3: TGCTCTCGGACTAGCGGGGGGAAAGAGACCCAGTACTTT. Translated: CSRTSGGKETQYF.

The genes are TRBV20-1 and TRBJ1-2; a weak D match, TRBD1 (5 bases). V shed 3 bases and J shed 0 bases, with 14 bases lying between them. The CDR3 is 15 residues long. Germline CDR1 is DFQATT and CDR2 is SNEGSKA (reference sequence). The CDR3 here is CSARGGGRANYGYTF. The CDR3, as DNA: TGCAGTGCTAGGGGTGGGGGGAGGGCTAACTATGGCTACACCTTC.

There are a few counts of this clonotype. The CDR3 bases are TGTGCCAGCAGCCTGATCAGGGGCACTGAAGCTTTCTTT. This sequence encodes CASSLIRGTEAFF. The J gene is TRBJ1-1, the V gene TRBV7-2; weak D call: TRBD1 (6 bases). This CDR3 spans 13 amino acids. Trimming left V 5 bases short and J 4 bases short, with 11 bases between. Germline CDR1 reads SGHTA; CDR2 reads FQGNSA.

The chain links TRBV6-2 or TRBV6-3 to TRBJ1-2, with 7 bases fitting TRBD1. V trimming: 4 bases; J trimming: 4 bases; junction bases outside the gene matches: 3. This CDR3 region has 13 residues. Looked up from germline, CDR1 is MNHEY and CDR2 is SVGEGT. The CDR3 nucleotides are TGTGCCAGCAGTTCAACAGGGGTCTATGGCTACACCTTC. Residues: CASSSTGVYGYTF.

The chain employs TRBV30 and TRBJ1-1; perhaps TRBD1 as D (6 bases). Germline V gene lookup returns CDR1 GTSNPN and CDR2 SVGIG (reference sequence). Trimming stripped 0 bases from V and 4 bases from J, with 18 bases between. The CDR3 sequence is 16 residues long. The CDR3 here is CAWSVLGGLVRTEAFF. The CDR3 DNA is TGTGCCTGGAGTGTACTCGGGGGCCTAGTCCGCACTGAAGCTTTCTTT. The full variable domain, rest sourced from reference TRBV30 and TRBJ1-1, is SQTIHQWPATLVQPVGSPLSLECTVEGTSNPNLYWYRQAAGRGLQLLFYSVGIGQISSEVPQNLSASRPQDRQFILSSKKLLLSDSGFYLCAWSVLGGLVRTEAFFGQGTRLTVV.

The chain has TRBV7-2 and TRBJ2-5; tentatively, D is TRBD1 or TRBD2 (5 bases each). CDR3 length: 14 amino acids. CDR1 and CDR2 (germline): SGHTA, FQGNSA. Deletions cut 1 base from V and 0 bases from J, with 6 bases between. DNA of the CDR3: TGTGCCAGCAGCTTAGGGGGGAACCAAGAGACCCAGTACTTC. It encodes CASSLGGNQETQYF.

This clonotype turned up a few times. The chain carries TRBV5-8 and TRBJ2-5; 9 nucleotides match TRBD1. The CDR3 has 15 residues. V was clipped by 0 bases and J by 4 bases; unmatched bases: 4. Germline CDR1 is SGHTS and CDR2 is YDEGEE. The CDR3: CASSLEGTGPETQYF. Written as DNA, the CDR3 is TGTGCCAGCAGCTTGGAGGGGACAGGGCCAGAGACCCAGTACTTC.

This clonotype was counted between two and nine times. CDR3 region: CASSPLPNQPQHF. The CDR3 DNA reads TGTGCCAGCAGCCCACTACCGAATCAGCCCCAGCATTTT. The chain couples TRBV7-3 to TRBJ1-5, with D uncertain. The CDR3 is 13 residues long. Trimming left V 5 bases short and J 4 bases short, with 9 bases between. From germline, CDR1 is SGHTA and CDR2 FQGTGA.

This clonotype was detected only a few times. It is unclear where the CDR3 begins or ends on the DNA, so no DNA is shown, and the CDR3 is as TCRdb lists it. This chain's CDR3 is CASTNQTSMYLCASKRPTGEQYF. The chain joins TRBV7-2 to TRBJ2-7; no check of the table's D call, TRBD1, against the DNA was made. The CDR3 sequence runs 23 residues, both termini included. The germline V gene has CDR1 SGHTA and CDR2 FQGNSA.

The V call is TRBV2, the J call TRBJ2-1, with 8 bases matching TRBD1. Looked up from germline, CDR1 is SNHLY and CDR2 is FYNNEI. The CDR3 sequence is 12 residues long. V lost 8 bases, J lost 15 bases, and 12 bases stayed unmatched. The DNA for the CDR3 is TGTGCCAGCCGACAGGGGACGGCCCAGGGGTTCTTC. Protein product: CASRQGTAQGFF.

The rearrangement joins TRBV7-8 to TRBJ2-5, with 8 bases that match TRBD1. Trimming removed 8 bases from V and 2 bases from J; junction bases left unmatched: 7. Germline values: CDR1 SGHVS, CDR2 FQNEAQ. The CDR3 extends over 14 amino acids. CDR3 nucleotides: TGTGCCAGCGGCCGAACAGGGGGTCAAGAGACCCAGTACTTC. Its translation: CASGRTGGQETQYF.

V usage is TRBV15 and J usage is TRBJ1-2; TRBD1 might be the D (5 bases). Germline CDR1 is LNHNV and CDR2 is YYDKDF (reference sequence). The CDR3 runs 15 residues. V shed 0 bases and J shed 4 bases, with 12 bases lying between them. CDR3 region: CATSRDGRGGYGYTF. The CDR3 region has the DNA TGTGCCACCAGCAGAGATGGGAGGGGAGGCTATGGCTACACCTTC.

In its sample, this clonotype was seen a few times. The V call is TRBV20-1, the J call TRBJ1-2; 10 bases are shared with TRBD1. Germline values: CDR1 DFQATT, CDR2 SNEGSKA (reference sequence). The CDR3 loop spans 13 amino acids. J lost 3 bases, V lost 7 bases, and 5 bases had no gene match. CDR3 sequence: CSVGQGVDYGYTF. CDR3 sequence (DNA): TGCAGTGTCGGACAGGGGGTGGACTATGGCTACACCTTC.

This clonotype was counted a few times. The V gene is TRBV5-4, the J gene TRBJ1-2, with D perhaps matching TRBD1 (5 bases). The CDR3 runs 14 residues. Germline CDR1 reads SGHNT; CDR2 reads YYREEE (reference sequence). V lost 0 bases and J lost 7, with 13 bases in between. CDR3 in DNA: TGTGCCAGCAGCTTGGACAGGCAACGGGGTGGCTACACCTTC. It encodes CASSLDRQRGGYTF.